Here is one T cell receptor beta chain with its context. Its cognate antigen is unknown. Alongside a J-beta primer mix, a sample-barcoded 5' primer served in a second PCR lasting roughly 6 to 11 cycles. Unique molecular identifiers of 12 random nucleotides labeled each cDNA. In TCRdb, the 5' RACE reads were re-called with MiXCR into one record per CDR3 protein. The top ten hold about a fifth of the sample, which has about a million distinct CDR3 sequences, roughly 50% seen once. The source of the sample is a study of blood T cells in healthy people across ages. CDR1 is DFQATT, CDR2 SNEGSKA, per germline (reference sequence). There are 12 residues in the CDR3. V lost 5 bases and J lost 3, with 10 bases in between. Study observations and caveats: A roughly linear fall in TCR beta diversity per million T cells was seen with increasing age. In these data, TCR beta diversity tracked strongly with naive T cell percentage. Any conclusive comparison of naive versus antigen-experienced cells was prevented by using unsorted PBMCs.

This TCR was sampled from an older woman in good health. What was sequenced was blood. The rearrangement joins TRBV20-1 to TRBJ2-5; tentative D call: TRBD2 (5 bases). The CDR3 here is CSAGGPKETQYF. CDR3 sequence (DNA): TGCAGTGCTGGAGGACCAAAAGAGACCCAGTACTTC.